The 32 T cell receptor beta chains below were found in one sample sequenced in a study of regulatory T cells in long-lasting Graves disease. Time point reported: newly diagnosed GD, antithyroid drugs for less than 3 months. Following extraction of RNA from PBMCs, that RNA was used to make the TCR library. Researchers made TCR beta libraries by using iRepertoire HTBI primers and running Arm-PCR on CDR3 regions. MiXCR, applied by TCRdb to the multiplex PCR reads, yields one record per CDR3 protein. The table shows fewer than 350,000 distinct CDR3 sequences, with over 15% occurring only once. The source was peripheral blood mononuclear cells (PBMCs), collected at new diagnosis, from a patient treated with antithyroid drugs. These receptors were taken from a female donor with Graves disease.

This clonotype was seen ten or more times. The chain carries TRBV20-1 and TRBJ2-3; D may be TRBD2 (7 bases). The CDR3 consists of 15 residues. Germline CDR1 DFQATT, CDR2 SNEGSKA (reference sequence). Between the trimmed V and J ends, which lost 5 bases and 6 bases, there was a span of 21 bases. Written as DNA, the CDR3 is TGCAGTGCTCCCAACCCGTGGAGGGGGGGGGATACGCAGTATTTT. This translates into CSAPNPWRGGDTQYF.

This clonotype was observed at least ten times. The chain is built from TRBV20-1 and TRBJ2-1, with 8 positions matching TRBD2. The CDR3 loop spans 14 amino acids. V lost 6 bases, J lost 6 bases, and 10 bases stayed unmatched. Germline V CDR1 and CDR2: DFQATT, SNEGSKA (reference sequence). CDR3: CSAQRGTRVNEQFF. As DNA, the CDR3 is TGCAGTGCCCAGAGAGGGACTAGAGTCAATGAGCAGTTCTTC.

In this sample, this clonotype turned up many times. The genes are TRBV6-2 or TRBV6-3 and TRBJ2-7; 7 positions match TRBD1. From germline, CDR1 is MNHEY and CDR2 SVGEGT. This CDR3 is 13 amino acids long. The J segment lost 7 bases and the V segment lost 6 bases, leaving 9 bases of the junction unmatched. CDR3 nucleotides: TGTGCCAGCAGGGCAACAGGGGATCGAGAGCAGTACTTC. Protein: CASRATGDREQYF.

The sample holds many counts of this clonotype. The gene calls are TRBV19 and TRBJ2-1, with 9 bases aligning to TRBD1. V shed 7 bases, J shed 0 bases, and the junction held 16 bases outside the gene matches. The germline CDR1 and CDR2 sequences are LNHDA and SQIVND (reference sequence). CDR3 length: 19 amino acids. In nucleotides, the CDR3 is TGTGCCAGTATTCAGACCGACAGGGGGTACCAGAGCTCCTACAATGAGCAGTTCTTC. It specifies CASIQTDRGYQSSYNEQFF.

Only a few counts were recorded for this clonotype. Possible read error: a much larger clone is one base away. CDR3 region: CASSEGLSPGTDTQYF. The CDR3 DNA sequence: TGCGCCAGCAGCGAGGGACTTTCGCCTGGCACAGATACGCAGTATTTT. The chain combines TRBV5-1 with TRBJ2-3, with D possibly being TRBD2 (6 bases). This CDR3 has 16 residues. V was cut by 4 bases and J by 1 base, with 16 bases left in between. From germline, CDR1 is SGHRS and CDR2 YFSETQ.

This clonotype was seen ten or more times. The rearrangement uses TRBV28 and TRBJ2-1; D not certain. In germline, CDR1 is MDHEN, CDR2 SYDVKM. The CDR3 has 12 amino acids. V gave up 1 base and J gave up 7 bases, with 5 bases separating them. In DNA form, the CDR3 reads TGTGCCAGCAGTTTATTAACAAATGAGCAGTTCTTC. This codes for CASSLLTNEQFF.

This clonotype was counted many times. The chain recombines TRBV7-2 with TRBJ1-1, with a tentative D call TRBD1 (5 bases). Trimming stripped 4 bases from V and 1 base from J, with 13 bases between. The germline V gene has CDR1 SGHTA and CDR2 FQGNSA. The CDR3 runs 15 residues. In nucleotides, the CDR3 is TGTGCCAGCAGCTATCGACAGAAATCGAACACTGAAGCTTTCTTT. This gives the protein CASSYRQKSNTEAFF. The entire variable domain, with the rest obtained from reference TRBV7-2 and TRBJ1-1, is as follows: GAGVSQSPSNKVTEKGKDVELRCDPISGHTALYWYRQSLGQGLEFLIYFQGNSAPDKSGLPSDRFSAERTGGSVSTLTIQRTQQEDSAVYLCASSYRQKSNTEAFFGQGTRLTVV.

The chain links TRBV29-1 to TRBJ1-1; D not certain. This CDR3 region has 16 residues. V was shortened by 0 bases and J by 1 base, with 15 bases between the two germline ends. Germline CDR1 is SQVTM and CDR2 is ANQGSEA. The CDR3: CSVEDYGGLGNTEAFF. DNA for the CDR3: TGCAGCGTTGAAGATTACGGAGGCTTGGGGAACACTGAAGCTTTCTTT.

This clonotype occurred many times. The chain couples TRBV2 to TRBJ2-5; D possibly corresponds to TRBD2 (6 bases). Trimming shortened V by 5 bases and J by 5 bases, and 12 bases separated the two germline ends. The CDR3 totals 13 residues. Germline V CDR1 and CDR2: SNHLY, FYNNEI. CDR3 DNA: TGTGCCAGCAGTTACGGTGGGGGGGAGACCCAGTACTTC. Translated, it gives CASSYGGGETQYF.

This clonotype was observed many times. V and J are TRBV9 and TRBJ2-1; a possible D gene is TRBD2 (6 bases). Germline values: CDR1 SGDLS, CDR2 YYNGEE. The germline V and J ends were trimmed by 4 bases and 6 bases, with 11 bases remaining between them. CDR3 length equals 13 residues. The DNA of the CDR3 is TGTGCCAGCAGCCCAAGGGACTTCAATGAGCAGTTCTTC. Its protein product is CASSPRDFNEQFF.

The CDR3 loop is CASRQQGFGYTF. In DNA, the CDR3 is TGTGCCAGCAGGCAACAGGGTTTTGGCTACACCTTC. The chain recombines TRBV6-1 with TRBJ1-2, with D perhaps TRBD1 (6 bases). CDR1 and CDR2 from the germline V gene are MNHNS and SASEGT. The CDR3 totals 12 residues. V shed 6 bases and J shed 7 bases, with 12 bases lying between them.

This clonotype was seen repeatedly, ten times or more. The chain combines TRBV11-3 with TRBJ2-1; the D gene is possibly TRBD1 (6 bases). This CDR3 contains 17 residues. Germline CDR1 is SGHNT and CDR2 is YENEEA. The germline V and J ends were trimmed by 7 bases and 6 bases, with 25 bases remaining between them. CDR3 coding DNA: TGTGCCAGCACCCAGACCCGGACAGTTTATCGGGGCAATGAGCAGTTCTTC. This translates into CASTQTRTVYRGNEQFF.

Many counts were recorded for this clonotype. The V gene is TRBV27, the J gene TRBJ2-7, with D possibly being TRBD1 (5 bases). The V end lost 3 bases, the J end lost 2 bases, and 14 bases lay between the germline ends. The V gene's germline CDR1 is MNHEY and CDR2 SMNVEV (reference sequence). The CDR3 has 15 amino acids. For the CDR3, the DNA is TGTGCCAGCAGTTTTATCCGACAGACCACCTACGAGCAGTACTTC. As protein: CASSFIRQTTYEQYF.

The rearrangement joins TRBV20-1 to TRBJ2-1; 11 bases fit TRBD2. V dropped 0 bases and J dropped 7; count of bases not matched to a gene: 11. CDR3 length equals 17 residues. In germline, CDR1 is DFQATT, CDR2 SNEGSKA (reference sequence). For the CDR3, the DNA is TGCAGTGCTAGAGACCCTGAAACTAGCGGGAGTTGGAATGAGCAGTTCTTC. This translates into CSARDPETSGSWNEQFF.

This clonotype showed up many times. V usage is TRBV18 and J usage is TRBJ1-2; D call uncertain. Trimming cost V 1 base and J 2 bases, with 8 bases left between them. This CDR3 has 14 amino acids. The germline gives CDR1 KGHSH, CDR2 LQKENI. This CDR3 is CASSPQNGNYGYTF. DNA of the CDR3: TGTGCCAGCTCACCACAGAACGGAAACTATGGCTACACCTTC.

This clonotype was detected only a few times. The chain is built from TRBV5-1 and TRBJ2-2, with D perhaps TRBD1 (5 bases). The V gene lost 0 bases and the J gene lost 1 base, with 10 bases spanning the gap. The CDR3 extends over 16 amino acids. Germline V CDR1 and CDR2: SGHRS, YFSETQ. The CDR3 region has the DNA TGCGCCAGCAGCTTGGCTACAGGATTGAACACCGGGGAGCTGTTTTTT. This sequence encodes CASSLATGLNTGELFF. The whole variable domain, filled in from reference TRBV5-1 and TRBJ2-2, reads KAGVTQTPRYLIKTRGQQVTLSCSPISGHRSVSWYQQTPGQGLQFLFEYFSETQRNKGNFPGRFSGRQFSNSRSEMNVSTLELGDSALYLCASSLATGLNTGELFFGEGSRLTVL.

In its sample, this clonotype was seen a few times. The chain uses TRBV20-1 and TRBJ1-2, with no clear D. Germline CDR1 reads DFQATT; CDR2 reads SNEGSKA (reference sequence). Trimming shortened V by 6 bases and J by 8 bases, and 25 bases separated the two germline ends. The CDR3 extends over 15 amino acids. The CDR3 region has the DNA TGCAGTGCGACACGTAGGCCGGGCACAGCTGGAGGCTACACCTTC. This codes for CSATRRPGTAGGYTF.

The genes are TRBV5-1 and TRBJ2-4; unclear D gene. Germline values: CDR1 SGHRS, CDR2 YFSETQ. V dropped 4 bases and J dropped 0 bases, with 11 bases sitting between them. The CDR3 totals 15 residues. DNA for the CDR3: TGCGCCAGCAGCAGAGGAGATCTAGCCAAAAACATTCAGTACTTC. The encoded protein is CASSRGDLAKNIQYF.

This clonotype was counted at least ten times. The CDR3 sequence is CATSDTMTGSRTDTQYF. The DNA of the CDR3 is TGTGCCACCAGCGACACCATGACAGGGAGTAGGACAGATACGCAGTATTTT. The rearrangement joins TRBV24-1 to TRBJ2-3, with TRBD1 identical over 7 bases. The junction had 15 bases not matched to a gene; V was cut back by 7 bases and J by 3 bases. Germline-derived CDR1 and CDR2 are KGHDR and SFDVKD. The CDR3 has 17 amino acids.

Comments on this clonotype: A much larger clone lies one base from this, so it may be a read error. This chain links TRBV18 with TRBJ2-5; tentative D call: TRBD2 (5 bases). This CDR3 spans 14 amino acids. Germline V gene lookup returns CDR1 KGHSH and CDR2 LQKENI. The CDR3 here is CTSSPSRVGETQYF. DNA of the CDR3: TGTACCAGCTCACCCTCGCGGGTCGGAGAGACCCAGTACTTC. Complete variable domain (other parts from reference TRBV18 and TRBJ2-5): NAGVMQNPRHLVRRRGQEARLRCSPMKGHSHVYWYRQLPEEGLKFMVYLQKENIIDESGMPKERFSAEFPKEGPSILRIQQVVRGDSAAYFCTSSPSRVGETQYFGPGTRLLVL.

This clonotype was observed many times. The chain links TRBV10-2 to TRBJ2-3; D remains ambiguous. CDR1 and CDR2 (germline): WSHSY, SAAADI. This CDR3 region has 15 residues. Trimming removed 2 bases at V and 3 bases at J, with 12 bases between. The CDR3 DNA sequence: TGCGCCAGCAGTGAGCCCTACCTTGAGACAGATACGCAGTATTTT. Protein sequence: CASSEPYLETDTQYF.

In this sample, this clonotype turned up a few times. The genes are TRBV5-1 and TRBJ1-1, with a possible D match to TRBD1 (6 bases). The germline gives CDR1 SGHRS, CDR2 YFSETQ. This CDR3 has 11 amino acids. V was pared by 6 bases and J by 8 bases, with 11 bases between. The CDR3 loop is CASTQGGEAFF. CDR3 coding DNA: TGCGCCAGCACCCAAGGGGGGGAAGCTTTCTTT.

This clonotype was observed a single time. This likely traces to a read error, being one base from a far larger clone. The chain combines TRBV11-2 with TRBJ2-1; D assignment may be TRBD1 or TRBD2 (6 bases each). This CDR3 has 15 amino acids. Germline loops: CDR1 SGHAT, CDR2 FQNNGV. CDR3 nucleotides: TGTGCCAGCAGCTTCAATGTGGGGGGCGAGGAGACCCAGCACTTC. Translating gives CASSFNVGGEETQHF.

This clonotype was picked up many times. CDR3 DNA sequence: TGTGCCAGCAGTGAAGCGGCAACTCCGGGCGATGAGCAGTTCTTC. It yields the protein CASSEAATPGDEQFF. V gene TRBV2 combines with J gene TRBJ2-1; D remains unclear. V was cut by 0 bases and J by 8 bases, with 14 bases left in between. This CDR3 has 15 residues. From germline, CDR1 is SNHLY and CDR2 FYNNEI.

This clonotype has ten or more counts. The chain employs TRBV5-1 and TRBJ1-1; D is unresolved. V lost 2 bases to trimming and J lost 4 bases, with 15 bases between them. The CDR3 loop spans 15 amino acids. Germline values: CDR1 SGHRS, CDR2 YFSETQ. Here the CDR3 reads CASSLEARGLTEAFF. The CDR3 DNA sequence: TGCGCCAGCAGCTTAGAAGCTCGAGGACTCACTGAAGCTTTCTTT.

This clonotype showed up many times. The chain links TRBV27 to TRBJ2-5, with D tentatively TRBD1 (6 bases). Trimming stripped 0 bases from V and 4 bases from J, with 6 bases between. CDR1 and CDR2 from the germline V gene are MNHEY and SMNVEV (reference sequence). The CDR3 sequence is 13 residues long. CDR3 sequence (DNA): TGTGCCAGCAGTTTATCGACAGGAGAGACCCAGTACTTC. Protein product: CASSLSTGETQYF.

The chain couples TRBV24-1 to TRBJ1-2; D call uncertain. The germline V gene has CDR1 KGHDR and CDR2 SFDVKD. CDR3 length: 13 amino acids. V was cut by 4 bases and J by 3 bases, with 8 bases left in between. CDR3 sequence (DNA): TGTGCCACCAGTGACAGCACTGACTATGGCTACACCTTC. Translated, it gives CATSDSTDYGYTF.

A remark on this clonotype: A much larger clone lies a single base off, so this may be a read error. CDR3 residues: CASSSLTGASRTYEQYF. The CDR3 DNA reads as TGTGCCAGCAGCTCTCTCACTGGGGCTAGCAGGACCTACGAGCAGTACTTC. This chain uses TRBV7-2 with TRBJ2-7, with D perhaps given as TRBD1 or TRBD2 (5 bases each). The CDR3 runs to 17 residues. V was pared by 4 bases and J by 2 bases, with 21 bases between. Germline values: CDR1 SGHTA, CDR2 FQGNSA.

This clonotype has ten or more counts. The chain carries TRBV28 and TRBJ1-4; D remains ambiguous. V gave up 5 bases and J gave up 4 bases, with 14 bases separating them. Germline V lookup: CDR1 MDHEN, CDR2 SYDVKM. The CDR3 length is 15 residues. The CDR3 reads CASSINGIGNEKLFF. As DNA, the CDR3 is TGTGCCAGCAGTATTAACGGGATCGGTAATGAAAAACTGTTTTTT.

In its sample, this clonotype was seen a few times. A much larger clone lies a single base off, so this may be a read error. This chain joins TRBV28 and TRBJ2-5, with D perhaps matching TRBD2 (6 bases). From germline, CDR1 is MDHEN and CDR2 SYDVKM. The CDR3 length is 14 residues. The CDR3 is CASTEGTFGETQCF. CDR3 in DNA: TGTGCCAGCACTGAAGGGACTTTTGGGGAGACCCAGTGCTTC.

The chain employs TRBV2 and TRBJ2-2, with D possibly TRBD2 on 6 matching bases. V lost 6 bases to trimming and J lost 4 bases, with 15 bases between them. The germline V gene encodes CDR1 SNHLY and CDR2 FYNNEI. This CDR3 spans 15 amino acids. The CDR3 DNA follows: TGTGCCAGCAGGTGGGGGGAGAGGGCCACCGGGGAGCTGTTTTTT. Encoded protein: CASRWGERATGELFF.

In its sample, this clonotype was seen many times. V usage is TRBV11-2 and J usage is TRBJ2-7, with D perhaps TRBD1 (6 bases). Trimming pared 3 bases from V and 5 bases from J, leaving 17 bases between. Germline V lookup: CDR1 SGHAT, CDR2 FQNNGV. The CDR3 has 15 residues. DNA of the CDR3: TGTGCCAGCAGCTTTTACAGGGTCGATTTGGACGAGCAGTACTTC. Translation: CASSFYRVDLDEQYF.